Listed here is a single T cell receptor beta chain. Its antigen is unknown. The CDR3 runs 14 residues. Germline CDR1 reads MDHEN; CDR2 reads SYDVKM. Deletions cut 5 bases from V and 4 bases from J, with 11 bases between. This specimen comes from a study of T cell responses to AZD1222 COVID-19 vaccine. General observations from the study: Just 6 or 7 AZD1222 recipients were seropositive at baseline. Across spike, vaccine-associated CD4 TCRs were found, dominant at 160-218 and 743-854.

Using immunoSEQ multiplex PCR, the repertoire was profiled, and TCRdb retains in-frame clones only, with some absent. Among roughly 120,000 clones listed, 91% were seen once. Sequencing used peripheral blood, obtained on day 0 of AZD1222 vaccination. The source of this sequence is an adult in good health. The rearrangement joins TRBV28 to TRBJ1-4, with D perhaps matching TRBD1 (6 bases). CDR3 in amino acids: CASSRTAINEKLFF. The CDR3 DNA reads TGTGCCAGCAGTCGGACAGCGATTAATGAAAAACTGTTTTTT.